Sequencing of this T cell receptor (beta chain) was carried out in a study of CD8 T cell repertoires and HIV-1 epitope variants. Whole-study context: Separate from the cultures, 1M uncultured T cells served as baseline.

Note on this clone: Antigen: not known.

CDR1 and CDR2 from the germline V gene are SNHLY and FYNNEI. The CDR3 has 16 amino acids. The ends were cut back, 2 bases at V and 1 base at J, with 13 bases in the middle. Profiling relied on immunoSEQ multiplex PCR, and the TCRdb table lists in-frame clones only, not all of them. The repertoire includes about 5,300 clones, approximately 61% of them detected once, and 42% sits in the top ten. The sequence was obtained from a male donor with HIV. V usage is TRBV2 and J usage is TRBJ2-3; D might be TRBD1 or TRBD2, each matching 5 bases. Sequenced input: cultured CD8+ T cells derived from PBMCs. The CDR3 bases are TGTGCCAGCAGTGAATTGGGGGTGGTCGGCACAGATACGCAGTATTTT. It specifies CASSELGVVGTDTQYF.